The 32 T cell receptor beta chains below all came from one sample that was sequenced in a study of blood T cell repertoires in COVID-19. Only in-frame clones appear in the TCRdb table, and some are missing; sequencing was by immunoSEQ multiplex PCR. This repertoire shows roughly 130,000 clones, roughly four fifths found once; its top ten account for more than 9.5%. Sequenced: peripheral blood. All receptors come from a man aged 35 to 55 with active or convalescent COVID-19.

The chain recombines TRBV6-5 with TRBJ2-5; D is unresolved. Per germline, CDR1 MNHEY and CDR2 SVGAGI. The CDR3 runs to 13 residues. V shed 7 bases and J shed 0 bases, with 9 bases lying between them. As DNA, the CDR3 is TGTGCCAGCACTACCGAGTACCAAGAGACCCAGTACTTC. Translated: CASTTEYQETQYF.

V gene TRBV12-3 or TRBV12-4 combines with J gene TRBJ2-4; D is uncertain. V lost 6 bases and J lost 9, with 9 bases in between. The CDR3 runs 11 residues. CDR3: CASSESTIQYF. The CDR3 nucleotides are TGTGCCAGCAGCGAGTCTACCATTCAGTACTTC.

The chain is built from TRBV20-1 and TRBJ2-1; 9 bases are a match to TRBD1. Germline CDR1 and CDR2: DFQATT and SNEGSKA (reference sequence). This CDR3 has 11 amino acids. V shed 5 bases and J 7 bases; nucleotides not matched to a gene: 0. The CDR3 loop reads CSADRGNEQFF. The CDR3 bases are TGCAGTGCTGACAGGGGGAATGAGCAGTTCTTC.

V usage is TRBV7-9 and J usage is TRBJ2-3, with TRBD2 matching 12 bases. J lost 0 bases, V lost 5 bases, and 0 bases had no gene match. There are 15 residues in the CDR3. Germline loops: CDR1 SEHNR, CDR2 FQNEAQ (reference sequence). CDR3 amino acids: CASSGLAGSTDTQYF. The CDR3 DNA reads as TGTGCCAGCAGCGGACTAGCGGGGAGCACAGATACGCAGTATTTT.

The chain employs TRBV19 and TRBJ2-1, with no clear D. The V gene lost 5 bases and the J gene lost 3 bases, with 14 bases spanning the gap. Germline CDR1 is LNHDA and CDR2 is SQIVND (reference sequence). The CDR3 sequence is 15 residues long. The CDR3 protein is CASSRSEISYNEQFF. The DNA for the CDR3 is TGTGCCAGTAGTCGCAGCGAAATTAGCTACAATGAGCAGTTCTTC.

This chain uses TRBV5-1 with TRBJ1-2; a possible D gene is TRBD1 (6 bases). The CDR3 is 15 amino acids. V was shortened by 0 bases and J by 8 bases, with 17 bases between the two germline ends. Germline V gene data show CDR1 as SGHRS and CDR2 as YFSETQ. Here the CDR3 reads CASSLEPRGPMGYTF. The CDR3, as DNA: TGCGCCAGCAGCTTGGAGCCCAGGGGCCCTATGGGCTACACCTTC.

V usage is TRBV19 and J usage is TRBJ1-1; D may be TRBD1 (6 bases). V was trimmed by 6 bases and J by 0 bases, leaving 11 bases between them. This CDR3 spans 14 amino acids. CDR1 is LNHDA, CDR2 SQIVND, per germline (reference sequence). CDR3 sequence reads: CASSRGRLNTEAFF. CDR3 in DNA: TGTGCCAGTAGCAGGGGACGGTTGAACACTGAAGCTTTCTTT.

In this sample, this clone turned up a few times. This chain uses TRBV19 with TRBJ1-5; 7 bases match TRBD1. Looked up from germline, CDR1 is LNHDA and CDR2 is SQIVND (reference sequence). The junction had 6 bases not matched to a gene; V was cut back by 3 bases and J by 4 bases. CDR3 length: 15 amino acids. This chain's CDR3 is CASSIPGQRNQPQHF. CDR3 in DNA: TGTGCCAGTAGTATCCCGGGACAGAGAAATCAGCCCCAGCATTTT.

This clone showed up just a few times. V usage is TRBV9 and J usage is TRBJ2-5, with D tentatively TRBD2 (6 bases). CDR1 SGDLS and CDR2 YYNGEE come from the germline V gene. The V gene lost 1 base and the J gene lost 5 bases, with 9 bases spanning the gap. The CDR3 is 13 amino acids. The CDR3 coding sequence is TGTGCCAGCAGCGTAAATGCGGGGGAGACCCAGTACTTC. Protein sequence: CASSVNAGETQYF.

The gene calls are TRBV6-2 or TRBV6-3 and TRBJ1-1; 7 bases line up with TRBD1. Germline V gene lookup returns CDR1 MNHEY and CDR2 SVGEGT. This CDR3 is 13 amino acids long. Losses at the gene ends were 6 bases for V and 6 bases for J; bases not matched to a gene: 7. As DNA, the CDR3 is TGTGCCAGCAGCTTCGTGACAGGGCCTGAAGCTTTCTTT. Translating it yields CASSFVTGPEAFF.

The chain carries TRBV5-1 and TRBJ2-3; 7 bases are a match to TRBD1. The CDR3 is made up of 16 amino acids. The V gene end was trimmed by 0 bases and the J gene end by 5 bases; junction bases not matched to a gene: 9. The V gene's germline CDR1 is SGHRS and CDR2 YFSETQ. CDR3 DNA: TGCGCCAGCAGCTTGGTGGTTGAAGGGGGCGGAGATACGCAGTATTTT. This codes for CASSLVVEGGGDTQYF.

V usage is TRBV5-4 and J usage is TRBJ2-5; 13 bases align to TRBD2. With 0 bases clipped from V and 4 bases from J, the junction kept 9 bases outside the gene matches. In germline, CDR1 is SGHNT, CDR2 YYREEE (reference sequence). The length of the CDR3 is 18 residues. The CDR3 nucleotides are TGTGCCAGCAGCTTGGGTGGCACTAGCGGGGGGGCTGGAGAGACCCAGTACTTC. This sequence encodes CASSLGGTSGGAGETQYF.

CDR3 loop: CASSGQVSLNTEAFF. The CDR3 DNA follows: TGTGCCAGCAGCGGACAGGTTTCCCTGAACACTGAAGCTTTCTTT. This chain connects TRBV6-5 to TRBJ1-1; 7 bases are shared with TRBD1. Germline lookup yields CDR1 MNHEY and CDR2 SVGAGI. V lost 6 bases and J lost 0; bases outside the gene matches: 7. This CDR3 contains 15 residues.

This chain joins TRBV4-2 and TRBJ2-3; TRBD2 agrees at 15 bases. Germline values: CDR1 LGHNA, CDR2 YNFKEQ. This CDR3 is built from 20 residues. Trimming at V came to 4 bases and at J to 0 bases, leaving 11 bases not matched to a gene. The CDR3 DNA reads TGTGCCAGCAGCCCCGCCCGGACTAGCGGGGGGGCCTTGAGCACAGATACGCAGTATTTT. Translation gives CASSPARTSGGALSTDTQYF.

This chain joins TRBV6-7 and TRBJ1-2; D gene ambiguous. TRBV6-7 is classed as an ORF, of uncertain function. CDR3 size: 14 residues. Trimming removed 0 bases from V and 4 bases from J, with 9 bases in between. The CDR3: CASSYSLFSYGYTF. In DNA form, the CDR3 reads TGTGCCAGCAGTTACTCGCTGTTCAGCTATGGCTACACCTTC.

Sample share makes this clone medium-sized. CDR3 sequence (DNA): TGTGCCAGCAGTTCCCGACAGTTAACTGAAGCTTTCTTT. Encoded protein: CASSSRQLTEAFF. The chain employs TRBV7-2 and TRBJ1-1, with D possibly being TRBD1 (5 bases). The CDR3 length is 13 residues. The V gene's germline CDR1 is SGHTA and CDR2 FQGNSA. V shed 6 bases and J shed 5 bases, with 13 bases lying between them.

This chain connects TRBV11-2 to TRBJ2-5; possible D gene TRBD2, 5 bases. The CDR3 consists of 13 residues. Looked up from germline, CDR1 is SGHAT and CDR2 is FQNNGV. Trimming pared 3 bases from V and 2 bases from J, leaving 7 bases between. CDR3 bases: TGTGCCAGCAGCTTTGGACTTCAAGAGACCCAGTACTTC. The encoded protein is CASSFGLQETQYF. Using reference TRBV11-2 and TRBJ2-5 for the parts outside the CDR3, the full variable domain is EAGVAQSPRYKIIEKRQSVAFWCNPISGHATLYWYQQILGQGPKLLIQFQNNGVVDDSQLPKDRFSAERLKGVDSTLKIQPAKLEDSAVYLCASSFGLQETQYFGPGTRLLVL.

This rearrangement joins TRBV6-1 to TRBJ1-1; TRBD1 is a possible D gene (6 bases). The CDR3 length is 15 residues. The V gene lost 0 bases and the J gene lost 3 bases, with 11 bases spanning the gap. CDR1 is MNHNS and CDR2 is SASEGT in the germline V gene. The CDR3 DNA follows: TGTGCCAGCAGTGAAGCAGGGACAACTTACACTGAAGCTTTCTTT. This gives the protein CASSEAGTTYTEAFF.

This chain links TRBV24-1 with TRBJ1-3; TRBD1 might be the D (6 bases). V was pared by 9 bases and J by 3 bases, with 11 bases between. Germline lookup yields CDR1 KGHDR and CDR2 SFDVKD. The CDR3 spans 13 residues. This CDR3 is CATLDRNGNTIYF. CDR3 DNA: TGTGCCACCCTAGACAGGAATGGAAACACCATATATTTT.

The chain recombines TRBV9 with TRBJ2-7; no reliable D call. The CDR3 totals 18 residues. The V gene lost 6 bases and the J gene lost 2 bases, with 27 bases spanning the gap. The germline V gene encodes CDR1 SGDLS and CDR2 YYNGEE. CDR3 DNA sequence: TGTGCCAGCAAAGTTGGGTCTGCAACAGACCTCCCGGCCTACGAGCAGTACTTC. Its protein is CASKVGSATDLPAYEQYF. The entire variable domain, with the rest obtained from reference TRBV9 and TRBJ2-7, is as follows: DSGVTQTPKHLITATGQRVTLRCSPRSGDLSVYWYQQSLDQGLQFLIQYYNGEERAKGNILERFSAQQFPDLHSELNLSSLELGDSALYFCASKVGSATDLPAYEQYFGPGTRLTVT.

Only one count was recorded for this clone. The CDR3 protein is CASSQTAGGLTTDTQYF. The CDR3 DNA is TGTGCCAGCAGTCAGACGGCGGGGGGGCTTACCACAGATACGCAGTATTTT. The chain links TRBV4-2 to TRBJ2-3; the match to TRBD2 covers 9 bases. The CDR3 covers 17 residues. V was pared by 6 bases and J by 2 bases, with 12 bases of the junction left unmatched. In germline, CDR1 is LGHNA, CDR2 YNFKEQ.

This chain joins TRBV5-4 and TRBJ2-1; D unclear. CDR1 is SGHNT and CDR2 is YYREEE in the germline V gene (reference sequence). The V and J ends lost 4 bases and 0 bases respectively, with 8 bases between them. The CDR3 sequence is 14 residues long. CDR3 sequence: CASSLGVSYNEQFF. The CDR3 DNA reads TGTGCCAGCAGCCTAGGAGTCTCCTACAATGAGCAGTTCTTC.

The chain uses TRBV12-3 or TRBV12-4 and TRBJ2-5; D possibly corresponds to TRBD2 (6 bases). Trimming removed 3 bases at V and 7 bases at J, with 12 bases between. The CDR3 spans 13 residues. The chain's CDR3 is CASSLGLNVTQYF. The DNA for the CDR3 is TGTGCCAGCAGTTTGGGACTCAACGTGACCCAGTACTTC.

CDR3 region: CASSFSGGGSYNEQFF. Written as DNA, the CDR3 is TGTGCCAGCAGCTTTAGCGGGGGGGGATCCTACAATGAGCAGTTCTTC. The rearrangement uses TRBV9 and TRBJ2-1, with 11 positions matching TRBD2. V shed 4 bases, J shed 1 base, and the junction held 4 bases outside the gene matches. CDR1 is SGDLS, CDR2 YYNGEE, per germline. The CDR3 extends over 16 amino acids.

Only a few counts were recorded for this clone. This chain uses TRBV14 with TRBJ1-2; D unresolved. The V and J ends lost 0 bases and 8 bases respectively, with 19 bases between them. CDR1 and CDR2 from the germline V gene are SGHDN and FVKESK. The CDR3 spans 16 residues. CDR3 DNA: TGTGCCAGCAGCCAAGATAGCCCTGGGAGGGCTGGAGGCTACACCTTC. Translation gives CASSQDSPGRAGGYTF.

The rearrangement joins TRBV9 to TRBJ1-2, with 9 bases lining up with TRBD1. Per germline, CDR1 SGDLS and CDR2 YYNGEE. V shed 0 bases, J shed 4 bases, and the junction held 1 base outside the gene matches. This CDR3 has 14 residues. As DNA, the CDR3 is TGTGCCAGCAGCGTAGAACAGGGGGCCTATGGCTACACCTTC. Amino acids: CASSVEQGAYGYTF.

This clone came up a few times. The V gene is TRBV27, the J gene TRBJ1-5; 8 bases fit TRBD1. Germline V lookup: CDR1 MNHEY, CDR2 SMNVEV (reference sequence). The CDR3 has 16 amino acids. The J segment lost 4 bases and the V segment lost 4 bases, leaving 9 bases of the junction unmatched. In DNA, the CDR3 is TGTGCCAGCAGTTCGATACAGGGGGGCAATAATCAGCCCCAGCATTTT. It translates to CASSSIQGGNNQPQHF.

The V call is TRBV11-2, the J call TRBJ2-2, with TRBD1 identical over 7 bases. Unmatched junction bases numbered 7, after V lost 1 base and J lost 5 bases. CDR1 SGHAT and CDR2 FQNNGV come from the germline V gene. There are 16 residues in the CDR3. CDR3 nucleotides: TGTGCCAGCAGCTTAGTGGTTACAGGGGATACCGGGGAGCTGTTTTTT. Translated: CASSLVVTGDTGELFF.

This clone was recorded a few times. This chain joins TRBV20-1 and TRBJ2-1; 10 nucleotides align to TRBD1. The length of the CDR3 is 11 residues. J was trimmed by 8 bases and V by 7 bases; bases with no gene match: 2. In germline, CDR1 is DFQATT, CDR2 SNEGSKA (reference sequence). The CDR3 DNA reads TGCAGTGGGGACAGGGGAGATGAGCAGTTCTTC. It translates to CSGDRGDEQFF.

J is TRBJ2-2 and V is TRBV12-5; 9 positions match TRBD1. Germline V gene sequence: CDR1 LGHNT, CDR2 FRNRAP. V lost 4 bases to trimming and J lost 3 bases; unmatched junction nucleotides: 9. This CDR3 comprises 17 residues. This chain's CDR3 is CASGSSRTGADTGELFF. The CDR3 nucleotides are TGTGCTAGTGGTTCCTCACGGACAGGGGCGGACACCGGGGAGCTGTTTTTT.

V is TRBV7-2 and J is TRBJ2-7; D may be TRBD1 (5 bases). Trimming removed 5 bases from V and 4 bases from J, with 9 bases in between. This CDR3 spans 12 amino acids. In germline, CDR1 is SGHTA, CDR2 FQGNSA. The CDR3 protein is CASSPDRYEQYF. In nucleotides, the CDR3 is TGTGCCAGCAGCCCTGACAGATACGAGCAGTACTTC.

The V call is TRBV3-1 (or the pseudogene TRBV3-2), the J call TRBJ1-1, with D uncertain. Per the germline V gene, CDR1 is LGHDT and CDR2 is YNNKEL (reference sequence). This CDR3 has 14 residues. Trimming left V 6 bases short and J 4 bases short, with 15 bases between. CDR3 region: CASRLKGAGTEAFF. DNA for the CDR3: TGTGCCAGCAGGCTGAAGGGTGCGGGCACTGAAGCTTTCTTT.